The entry below describes one TCR beta chain. This entry is derived from a study of blood T cell repertoires in COVID-19. Study summary: Researchers got acute and convalescent COVID-19 samples from the United States, Italy and Spain. T cells, B-cell-depleted T cells, or PBMCs supplied cDNA or gDNA.

Per the study methods: Nucleated cell counts were estimated from reference gene primer amplification. The assay was immunoSEQ multiplex PCR, and TCRdb's table has in-frame clones only and misses some. That table is the source of V, J and clone size, and D and trimming were worked out from the DNA. The table includes around 230,000 clones, 80% to 90% detected once. The sequenced material came from peripheral blood. The receptor was derived from a middle-aged woman with active or convalescent COVID-19.

The CDR3 nucleotides are TGTGCCAGCAGTGAAGCGCCTAGCGGGGTACAAGAGACCCAGTACTTC. It encodes CASSEAPSGVQETQYF. The J gene is TRBJ2-5, the V gene TRBV6-1, with TRBD2 matching over 9 bases. Germline loops: CDR1 MNHNS, CDR2 SASEGT. V shed 0 bases, J shed 2 bases, and the junction held 4 bases outside the gene matches. This CDR3 is 16 amino acids long.